This T cell receptor beta chain was documented in a study of blood T cell repertoires in COVID-19. Overall study context: T cells, B-cell-depleted T cells, or PBMCs supplied cDNA or gDNA.

The CDR3 spans 13 residues. CDR1 LNHNV and CDR2 YYDKDF come from the germline V gene (reference sequence). Trimming removed 8 bases at V and 0 bases at J, with 9 bases between. The assay was immunoSEQ multiplex PCR, and TCRdb's table has in-frame clones only and misses some. This repertoire shows roughly 250,000 clones, approximately 90% found once; its top ten account for roughly 7%. The clonotype comes from a man aged 55 to 70 who had recovered from COVID-19. The chain carries TRBV15 and TRBJ2-3; D is unresolved. What was sequenced was peripheral blood. The CDR3 sequence is CATLTASTDTQYF. DNA of the CDR3: TGTGCCACCCTAACAGCCAGCACAGATACGCAGTATTTT.